This T cell receptor (beta chain) was observed in a study of OX40 agonist ivuxolimab in advanced cancers. The V gene's germline CDR1 is SGHTS and CDR2 YDEGEE. CDR3 length: 16 amino acids. V was cut by 3 bases and J by 1 base, with 17 bases left in between. TCRdb's copy holds only in-frame clones and misses some; the assay was immunoSEQ multiplex PCR. The sample consists of tens of thousands of clones, 75% to 90% of them appearing once. The specimen comprised CD4+ or CD8+ T cells sorted from blood, sampled in a trial of the OX40 agonist ivuxolimab. The clonotype was recovered from an adult with an advanced solid tumor such as melanoma, head and neck, liver or kidney cancer. This sequence joins TRBV5-8 and TRBJ2-7; D might be TRBD1 (5 bases). CDR3 DNA sequence: TGTGCCAGCAGCTCCGGTCGGAGACAGACATCCTACGAGCAGTACTTC. It codes for CASSSGRRQTSYEQYF. Variable domain in full (rest from reference TRBV5-8 and TRBJ2-7): EAGVTQSPTHLIKTRGQQATLRCSPISGHTSVYWYQQALGLGLQFLLWYDEGEERNRGNFPPRFSGRQFPNYSSELNVNALELEDSALYLCASSSGRRQTSYEQYFGPGTRLTVT.